These 27 T cell receptor beta chains share one sample of origin, sequenced in a study of B cell selection in AIRE deficiency (dated by TCRdb to about 2019). Receptors were amplified or captured by the immunoSEQ multiplex PCR assay. In TCRdb, the immuneACCESS table is reduced to in-frame sequences with V and J assigned. These tables do not hold every clone; where another copy was compared, an unresolved V gene accounts for under half, and the others remain unexplained. The sample table shows about 25,000 clones, and around 95% are seen once. The leading ten clones occupy roughly 0.23% of the sample. CD4+CD127+ cells were sorted as the conventional CD4 T cell population. Sequenced sample: CD4+CD127+ conventional T cells sorted from PBMCs. These receptors all stem from a human donor in good health.

The V gene is TRBV6-1, the J gene TRBJ1-5, with D tentatively TRBD1 (5 bases). The CDR3 has 13 residues. The germline gives CDR1 MNHNS, CDR2 SASEGT. Deletions cut 11 bases from V and 6 bases from J, with 17 bases between. This CDR3 is CAGCLWGGQPQHF. The CDR3 DNA reads TGTGCCGGTTGTCTCTGGGGGGGTCAGCCCCAGCATTTT.

This chain links TRBV12-5 with TRBJ2-3; D remains unclear. Germline-derived CDR1 and CDR2 are LGHNT and FRNRAP. The CDR3 is 16 amino acids. Trimming stripped 1 base from V and 1 base from J, with 12 bases between. Written as DNA, the CDR3 is TGTGCTAGTGGTTTGGCCGTACGCGCTGGCACAGATACGCAGTATTTT. As protein: CASGLAVRAGTDTQYF.

This chain connects TRBV11-3 to TRBJ1-2, with TRBD1 as a possible D gene (5 bases). This CDR3 spans 16 amino acids. Looked up from germline, CDR1 is SGHNT and CDR2 is YENEEA. Trimming left V 0 bases short and J 3 bases short, with 14 bases between. In DNA, the CDR3 is TGTGCCAGCAGCTTAGACACCCCCGGGACCGACTATGGCTACACCTTC. Its protein is CASSLDTPGTDYGYTF.

In this sample, this clone turned up once. Additional DNA sequences in this sample encode the identical CDR3. The V call is TRBV30, the J call TRBJ1-3; maybe TRBD1 (5 bases). Germline V gives CDR1 GTSNPN, CDR2 SVGIG (reference sequence). The CDR3 totals 14 residues. V was cut by 2 bases and J by 10 bases, with 18 bases left in between. As DNA, the CDR3 is TGTGCCTGGAGTAAAGGGGCCATAAGGTGGACCATATATTTT. Its translation is CAWSKGAIRWTIYF.

V gene TRBV11-2 combines with J gene TRBJ1-1, with 9 bases that match TRBD1. The ends lost 4 bases at V and 5 bases at J; junction bases unmatched: 8. This CDR3 region has 15 residues. Germline lookup yields CDR1 SGHAT and CDR2 FQNNGV. The CDR3 loop is CASSSLQGAGTEAFF. CDR3 nucleotides: TGTGCCAGCAGCTCTTTACAGGGGGCTGGGACTGAAGCTTTCTTT.

This chain joins TRBV5-8 and TRBJ2-1; perhaps TRBD1 as D (6 bases). The CDR3 consists of 17 residues. Germline values: CDR1 SGHTS, CDR2 YDEGEE. V was pared by 1 base and J by 8 bases, with 22 bases between. The CDR3 here is CASSLQGLDPPWDEQFF. For the CDR3, the DNA is TGTGCCAGCAGCTTGCAGGGGCTAGACCCGCCGTGGGATGAGCAGTTCTTC.

The CDR3 loop reads CASSLGQWDEQFF. CDR3 nucleotide sequence: TGTGCCAGCAGCTTGGGACAGTGGGATGAGCAGTTCTTC. The chain is built from TRBV11-2 and TRBJ2-1; 7 bases match TRBD1. The CDR3 consists of 13 residues. V lost 3 bases to trimming and J lost 8 bases; unmatched junction nucleotides: 4. Per germline, CDR1 SGHAT and CDR2 FQNNGV.

The chain carries TRBV5-5 and TRBJ2-1; 9 bases line up with TRBD2. CDR1 is SGHKS, CDR2 YYEKEE, per germline (reference sequence). The CDR3 covers 13 residues. J gave up 10 bases and V 4 bases, and 6 bases lay outside the gene matches. The CDR3 loop is CASSRTSDREQFF. CDR3 DNA sequence: TGTGCCAGCAGCAGGACTAGCGATCGAGAGCAGTTCTTC.

The rearrangement uses TRBV10-3 and TRBJ2-7; possible D gene TRBD1, 6 bases. The germline gives CDR1 ENHRY, CDR2 SYGVKD. Trimming stripped 3 bases from V and 3 bases from J, with 15 bases between. The CDR3 loop spans 15 amino acids. The CDR3 here is CAISDDRYPLYEQYF. The CDR3 nucleotides read TGTGCCATCAGTGACGACAGGTATCCACTCTACGAGCAGTACTTC.

The J gene is TRBJ1-2, the V gene TRBV18; 8 bases line up with TRBD1. V lost 4 bases and J lost 3; bases outside the gene matches: 4. This CDR3 has 14 residues. CDR1 is KGHSH and CDR2 is LQKENI in the germline V gene. The CDR3 bases are TGTGCCAGCTCACAGGACAGGGTTGACTATGGCTACACCTTC. Translating it yields CASSQDRVDYGYTF.

Turning to this clone: One end of the junction varies from germline; a read error may be responsible. The CDR3 DNA reads TGTGCTAGCAGCCCCAACAGGGGTGGTAATGAAAAACTGTTTTTT. It translates to CASSPNRGGNEKLFF. This chain joins TRBV7-7 and TRBJ1-4; 7 nucleotides align to TRBD1. This CDR3 is built from 15 residues. CDR1 is SSHAT and CDR2 is FNYEAQ in the germline V gene (reference sequence).

The chain recombines TRBV5-1 with TRBJ2-7; 10 bases are a match to TRBD2. The CDR3 spans 16 residues. V was clipped by 1 base and J by 2 bases; unmatched bases: 6. Germline V gene sequence: CDR1 SGHRS, CDR2 YFSETQ. Here the CDR3 reads CASSLWSSGSPYEQYF. In DNA, the CDR3 is TGCGCCAGCAGCTTGTGGTCTAGCGGGAGCCCCTACGAGCAGTACTTC.

This chain connects TRBV6-1 to TRBJ1-2; the D gene is possibly TRBD1 (5 bases). Germline-derived CDR1 and CDR2 are MNHNS and SASEGT. CDR3 size: 14 residues. V lost 2 bases and J 8 bases, leaving 15 bases between the germline ends. The CDR3 bases are TGTGCCAGCAGTGAAATGGACAAAATCGGAGGCTACACCTTC. This gives the protein CASSEMDKIGGYTF.

This chain uses TRBV5-1 with TRBJ1-1, with TRBD1 as a possible D gene (5 bases). From germline, CDR1 is SGHRS and CDR2 YFSETQ. The CDR3 covers 16 residues. Trimming stripped 0 bases from V and 1 base from J, with 13 bases between. The CDR3 protein is CASSLDEGSRNTEAFF. CDR3 coding DNA: TGCGCCAGCAGCTTGGACGAGGGGTCGAGGAACACTGAAGCTTTCTTT. The complete variable domain, with remaining parts taken from reference TRBV5-1 and TRBJ1-1, reads KAGVTQTPRYLIKTRGQQVTLSCSPISGHRSVSWYQQTPGQGLQFLFEYFSETQRNKGNFPGRFSGRQFSNSRSEMNVSTLELGDSALYLCASSLDEGSRNTEAFFGQGTRLTVV.

The rearrangement links TRBV7-6 to TRBJ2-1; tentative D call: TRBD1 (5 bases). V was clipped by 5 bases and J by 7 bases, with 21 bases between them. Germline CDR1 reads SGHVS; CDR2 reads FNYEAQ. This CDR3 comprises 16 residues. The CDR3 coding sequence is TGTGCCAGCAGCCCGAAGGTTGGAACAGGATGGAATGAGCAGTTCTTC. Translated: CASSPKVGTGWNEQFF.

Only one count was recorded for this clone. The gene calls are TRBV7-2 and TRBJ2-7; 9 bases line up with TRBD1. Looked up from germline, CDR1 is SGHTA and CDR2 is FQGNSA. J lost 2 bases, V lost 0 bases, and 2 bases had no gene match. The CDR3 consists of 15 residues. The CDR3 here is CASSLAWTGAYEQYF. For the CDR3, the DNA is TGTGCCAGCAGCTTAGCCTGGACAGGGGCCTACGAGCAGTACTTC.

This chain joins TRBV6-6 and TRBJ1-2; D gene unclear. This CDR3 region has 14 residues. V was shortened by 7 bases and J by 2 bases, with 14 bases between the two germline ends. Germline V lookup: CDR1 MNHNY, CDR2 SVGAGI (reference sequence). This CDR3 is CASIPGGRNYGYTF. DNA of the CDR3: TGTGCCAGCATCCCCGGTGGCAGAAACTATGGCTACACCTTC.

This chain links TRBV10-3 with TRBJ1-2; D gene ambiguous. Germline V gene data show CDR1 as ENHRY and CDR2 as SYGVKD. V gave up 7 bases and J gave up 0 bases, with 9 bases separating them. The CDR3 extends over 13 amino acids. The chain's CDR3 is CAIKVGTNYGYTF. DNA of the CDR3: TGTGCCATCAAAGTCGGTACTAACTATGGCTACACCTTC.

The chain links TRBV7-7 to TRBJ2-5; D tentatively reads TRBD1 or TRBD2 (6 bases each). Trimming removed 1 base from V and 4 bases from J, with 7 bases in between. The CDR3 has 13 residues. The germline gives CDR1 SSHAT, CDR2 FNYEAQ (reference sequence). The CDR3 nucleotides are TGTGCCAGCAGCTTAGAGGGGGGAGAGACCCAGTACTTC. Protein: CASSLEGGETQYF.

The chain employs TRBV27 and TRBJ1-1; 10 bases are shared with TRBD1. The length of the CDR3 is 14 residues. Germline loops: CDR1 MNHEY, CDR2 SMNVEV (reference sequence). The V gene end was trimmed by 4 bases and the J gene end by 5 bases; junction bases not matched to a gene: 4. The CDR3 reads CASSSRDRGTEAFF. CDR3 DNA sequence: TGTGCCAGCAGTTCCCGGGACAGGGGTACTGAAGCTTTCTTT.

The chain is built from TRBV23-1 and TRBJ1-2; TRBD1 is a possible D gene (5 bases). TRBV23-1 has ORF status, its function being uncertain. There are 15 residues in the CDR3. Trimming cost V 4 bases and J 5 bases, with 17 bases left between them. The CDR3 loop is CASSPARDHIYGYTF. The CDR3 nucleotides are TGCGCCAGCAGTCCTGCCCGGGACCACATTTATGGCTACACCTTC.

V usage is TRBV6-5 and J usage is TRBJ1-1, with 7 bases lining up with TRBD1. Germline CDR1 MNHEY, CDR2 SVGAGI. CDR3 length: 15 residues. V trimming: 8 bases; J trimming: 2 bases; junction bases outside the gene matches: 11. The CDR3: CASRPPGGINTEAFF. The CDR3 DNA reads as TGTGCCAGCCGTCCCCCAGGGGGAATAAACACTGAAGCTTTCTTT.

CDR3 DNA sequence: TGCGCCAGCAGCCACGGCAGCGGGACATCCTACGAGCAGTACTTC. This codes for CASSHGSGTSYEQYF. V and J are TRBV5-1 and TRBJ2-7, with D perhaps TRBD2 (7 bases). CDR1 and CDR2 from the germline V gene are SGHRS and YFSETQ. The CDR3 contains 15 residues. V gave up 4 bases and J gave up 1 base, with 15 bases separating them.

The chain combines TRBV6-1 with TRBJ2-5; 12 bases line up with TRBD2. Trimming took 6 bases from V and 5 from J; bases not matched to a gene: 4. The CDR3 loop spans 14 amino acids. Germline CDR1 MNHNS, CDR2 SASEGT. CDR3 sequence reads: CASRRLAGEETQYF. For the CDR3, the DNA is TGTGCCAGCAGGAGACTAGCGGGAGAGGAGACCCAGTACTTC.

This clone is a singleton in its sample. This chain joins TRBV5-1 and TRBJ2-7; 9 bases map to TRBD1. Trimming at V came to 4 bases and at J to 0 bases, leaving 14 bases not matched to a gene. The germline V gene encodes CDR1 SGHRS and CDR2 YFSETQ. The CDR3 is 18 residues long. The CDR3 region has the DNA TGCGCCAGCAGCAAAATACCGGGACAGGGAATAAGCTCCTACGAGCAGTACTTC. It specifies CASSKIPGQGISSYEQYF. The whole variable domain, filled in from reference TRBV5-1 and TRBJ2-7, reads KAGVTQTPRYLIKTRGQQVTLSCSPISGHRSVSWYQQTPGQGLQFLFEYFSETQRNKGNFPGRFSGRQFSNSRSEMNVSTLELGDSALYLCASSKIPGQGISSYEQYFGPGTRLTVT.

This rearrangement joins TRBV2 to TRBJ1-2, with D possibly TRBD1 on 6 matching bases. The germline CDR1 and CDR2 sequences are SNHLY and FYNNEI. The CDR3 consists of 15 residues. Trimming removed 6 bases from V and 4 bases from J, with 18 bases in between. This CDR3 reads CASRRQVSDFYGYTF. As DNA, the CDR3 is TGTGCCAGCAGGCGACAGGTTTCGGACTTCTATGGCTACACCTTC.

The chain has TRBV27 and TRBJ1-6, with D unresolved. This CDR3 region has 13 residues. From germline, CDR1 is MNHEY and CDR2 SMNVEV (reference sequence). Trimming shortened V by 9 bases and J by 9 bases, and 15 bases separated the two germline ends. In DNA, the CDR3 is TGTGCCAGTACACCCTGGGATGGTTCACCCCTCCACTTT. Its translation: CASTPWDGSPLHF.